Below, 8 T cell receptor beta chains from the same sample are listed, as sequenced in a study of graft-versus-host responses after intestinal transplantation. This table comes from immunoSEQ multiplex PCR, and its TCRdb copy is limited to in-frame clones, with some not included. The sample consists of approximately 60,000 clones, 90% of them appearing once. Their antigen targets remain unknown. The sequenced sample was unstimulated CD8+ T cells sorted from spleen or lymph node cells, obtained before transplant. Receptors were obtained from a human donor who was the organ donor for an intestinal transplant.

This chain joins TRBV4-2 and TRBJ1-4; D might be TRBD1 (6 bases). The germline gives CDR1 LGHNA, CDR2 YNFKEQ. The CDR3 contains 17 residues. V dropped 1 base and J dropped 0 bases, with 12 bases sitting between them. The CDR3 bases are TGTGCCAGCAGCCAAGTTCCCGGACAGACAACTAATGAAAAACTGTTTTTT. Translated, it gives CASSQVPGQTTNEKLFF.

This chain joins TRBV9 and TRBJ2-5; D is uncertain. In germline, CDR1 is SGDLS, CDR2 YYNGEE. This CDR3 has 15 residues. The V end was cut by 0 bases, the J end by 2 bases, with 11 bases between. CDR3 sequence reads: CASSVGEETQETQYF. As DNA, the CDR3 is TGTGCCAGCAGCGTAGGTGAAGAGACACAAGAGACCCAGTACTTC.

In nucleotides, the CDR3 is TGTGCCAGCACCGGACAGGGCTACGAGCAGTACTTC. As protein: CASTGQGYEQYF. This sequence joins TRBV27 and TRBJ2-7; 8 positions agree with TRBD1. The J segment lost 3 bases and the V segment lost 7 bases, leaving 2 bases of the junction unmatched. The CDR3 loop spans 12 amino acids. The germline CDR1 and CDR2 sequences are MNHEY and SMNVEV (reference sequence).

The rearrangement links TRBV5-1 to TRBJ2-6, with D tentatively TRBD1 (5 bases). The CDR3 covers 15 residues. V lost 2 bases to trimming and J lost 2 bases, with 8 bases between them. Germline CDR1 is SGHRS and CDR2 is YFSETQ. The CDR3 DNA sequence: TGCGCCAGCAGCTTCCAGGGTACTGGGGCCAACGTCCTGACTTTC. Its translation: CASSFQGTGANVLTF.

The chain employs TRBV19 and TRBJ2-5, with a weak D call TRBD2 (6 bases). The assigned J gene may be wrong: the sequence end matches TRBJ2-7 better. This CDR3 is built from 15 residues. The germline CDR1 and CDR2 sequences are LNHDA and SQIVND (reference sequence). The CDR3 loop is CASSISLASSYEQYF. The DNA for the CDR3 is TGTGCCAGTAGTATCAGCCTAGCGAGCTCCTACGAGCAGTACTTC.

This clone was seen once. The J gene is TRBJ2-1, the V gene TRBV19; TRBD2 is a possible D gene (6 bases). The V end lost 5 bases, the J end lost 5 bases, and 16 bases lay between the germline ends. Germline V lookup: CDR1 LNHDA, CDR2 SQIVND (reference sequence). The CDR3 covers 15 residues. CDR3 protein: CASSYGGRSDNEQFF. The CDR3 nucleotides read TGTGCCAGTAGTTATGGGGGGAGGTCGGACAATGAGCAGTTCTTC.

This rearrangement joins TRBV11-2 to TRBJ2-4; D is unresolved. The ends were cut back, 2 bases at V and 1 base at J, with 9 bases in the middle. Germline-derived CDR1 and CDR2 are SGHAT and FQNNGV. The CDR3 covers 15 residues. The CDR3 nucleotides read TGTGCCAGCAGCTTAACCTATTCTGCCAAAAACATTCAGTACTTC. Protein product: CASSLTYSAKNIQYF.

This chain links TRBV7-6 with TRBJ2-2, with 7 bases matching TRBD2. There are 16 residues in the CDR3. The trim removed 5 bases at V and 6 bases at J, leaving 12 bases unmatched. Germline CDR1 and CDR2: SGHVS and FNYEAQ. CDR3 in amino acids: CASSPGASGHSGELFF. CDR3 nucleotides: TGTGCCAGCAGCCCCGGCGCTAGCGGACATTCCGGGGAGCTGTTTTTT.